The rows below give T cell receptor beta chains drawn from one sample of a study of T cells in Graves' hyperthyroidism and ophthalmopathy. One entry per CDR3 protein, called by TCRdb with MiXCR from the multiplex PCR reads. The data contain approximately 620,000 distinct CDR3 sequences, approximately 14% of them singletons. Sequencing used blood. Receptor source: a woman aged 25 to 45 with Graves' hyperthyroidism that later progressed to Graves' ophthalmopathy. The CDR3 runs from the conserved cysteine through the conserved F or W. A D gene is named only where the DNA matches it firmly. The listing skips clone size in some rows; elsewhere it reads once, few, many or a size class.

TGTGCCAGCAGCCAAGAGAGGACTAGCGCAGACAATGAGCAGTTCTTC	CASSQERTSADNEQFF	.	TRBD2	TRBV3-1	TRBJ2-1	16
TGTGCCAGCAGCAGGGGGCTAGCGGGAGGGGAAGAGACCCAGTACTTC	CASSRGLAGGEETQYF	many	TRBD2	TRBV5-5	TRBJ2-5	16
TGTGCCAGCAGCTCAAACCGGATCGTTAATAATTCACCCCTCCACTTT	CASSSNRIVNNSPLHF	many	.	TRBV7-2	TRBJ1-6	16
TGTGCCAGCAGGCTCAGGGGGGGAAGGCTTGAGCAGTTCTTC	CASRLRGGRLEQFF	many	.	TRBV28	TRBJ2-1	14
TGTGCCAGCATCCCCCCGGGGGGGCCCGAGCAGTACTTC	CASIPPGGPEQYF	.	TRBD2	TRBV28	TRBJ2-7	13
TGCGCCAGCAGTAAACTAGCTGACAGCTCCTACAATGAGCAGTTCTTC	CASSKLADSSYNEQFF	.	.	TRBV10-2	TRBJ2-1	16
TGCAGTGCACGAGAGGCTAGCGGGGGTACACCGCGCACAGATACGCAGTATTTT	CSAREASGGTPRTDTQYF	many	TRBD2	TRBV20-1	TRBJ2-3	18
TGCGCCAGCAGCTTGACGATGGTTTACCGGTACGAGCAGTACTTC	CASSLTMVYRYEQYF	few	.	TRBV5-1	TRBJ2-7	15
TGTGCCAGCAGTTCATCCGGGACAGTGAACACTGAAGCTTTCTTT	CASSSSGTVNTEAFF	many	TRBD1	TRBV6-2/TRBV6-3	TRBJ1-1	15
TGCAGTGCTGGGGGCGGAGGGCCCTCTGGAAACACCATATATTTT	CSAGGGGPSGNTIYF	.	.	TRBV20-1	TRBJ1-3	15
TGTGCCAGCAGTGAAGCGGAAGGACAGGGTTCGGTTGAGCAGTTCTTC	CASSEAEGQGSVEQFF	many	TRBD1	TRBV6-1	TRBJ2-1	16
TGTGCCAGCAGCTTAATGGCTGGGAACTCTGGGGCCAACGTCCTGACTTTC	CASSLMAGNSGANVLTF	.	.	TRBV7-3	TRBJ2-6	17
TGCAGTGCCTCTCGGGGGGGGAACGAGCAGTACTTC	CSASRGGNEQYF	few	TRBD2	TRBV20-1	TRBJ2-7	12
TGCGCCAGCAGCCCCCACAACGGACGGGACCTTTCTGGGGCCAACGTCCTGACTTTC	CASSPHNGRDLSGANVLTF	.	.	TRBV5-1	TRBJ2-6	19
TGTGCCAGCAGTTTGGTAGCGGGAGGGCCGGGGGCAGATACGCAGTATTTT	CASSLVAGGPGADTQYF	many	TRBD2	TRBV27	TRBJ2-3	17
TGTGCCTCAAAAATCGGGGGGGCGCAAGAGACCCAGTACTTC	CASKIGGAQETQYF	many	TRBD2	TRBV15	TRBJ2-5	14
TGCGCCAGCAGCCAGGCGACAGGGAGCTATGGCTACACCTTC	CASSQATGSYGYTF	.	TRBD1	TRBV4-1	TRBJ1-2	14
TGTGCCAGCCACACCCAAGAGGACAATGAGCAGTTCTTC	CASHTQEDNEQFF	many	.	TRBV6-1	TRBJ2-1	13
TGTGCCAGCAGCTTGGAGGCAGGGTCGAGCTCCTACGAGCAGTACTTC	CASSLEAGSSSYEQYF	many	.	TRBV5-5	TRBJ2-7	16
TGTGCCAGCTCACCACCGGGGACACAAAACAATGAGCAGTTCTTC	CASSPPGTQNNEQFF	many	.	TRBV18	TRBJ2-1	15
TGTGCCAGCAGTGGTGTAGCGGGTCCACAGACCCAGTACTTC	CASSGVAGPQTQYF	many	TRBD2	TRBV6-1	TRBJ2-5	14
TGTGCGGCGAAGCTTAATGAAAAACTGTTTTTT	CAAKLNEKLFF	many	.	TRBV30	TRBJ1-4	11
TGTGCCAGCAGCCCTACCCCGGGGGAGACCCAGTACTTC	CASSPTPGETQYF	many	.	TRBV7-9	TRBJ2-5	13
TGCAGCGTTGACCGGACTAGCGGGAGAACAGATACGCAGTATTTT	CSVDRTSGRTDTQYF	.	TRBD2	TRBV29-1	TRBJ2-3	15
TGTGCCAGCAGCCGCCCCAACGATGGACAAGATACGCAGTATTTT	CASSRPNDGQDTQYF	many	.	TRBV5-6	TRBJ2-3	15
TGTGCCACCAGTGACCCTATTAAAAGCTCCTACAATGAGCAGTTCTTC	CATSDPIKSSYNEQFF	many	.	TRBV24-1	TRBJ2-1	16
TGTGCCATCGCGGGGGGCACAGATACGCAGTATTTT	CAIAGGTDTQYF	many	TRBD2	TRBV10-3	TRBJ2-3	12
TGTGCCAGCAGAACGACTAGCGGGCAAGGAGGGGGGGAGCTGTTTTTT	CASRTTSGQGGGELFF	.	TRBD2	TRBV6-2/TRBV6-3	TRBJ2-2	16
TGTGCCAGCAGTTACAACCGGGGGAGCTCCTACGAGCAGTACTTC	CASSYNRGSSYEQYF	.	.	TRBV6-8	TRBJ2-7	15
TGCGCCAGCAGCTTGGCCGGGACAGACTCAGGGCCCCAGCATTTT	CASSLAGTDSGPQHF	.	TRBD1	TRBV5-1	TRBJ1-5	15
TGTGCCAGCAGTTTCTATAACGCCTATGGGGGCGGCACAGATACGCAGTATTTT	CASSFYNAYGGGTDTQYF	few	.	TRBV28	TRBJ2-3	18
TGTGCCAGCAGCTTAGACCGCGGGTTTCTCGAGCAGTACTTC	CASSLDRGFLEQYF	many	.	TRBV11-3	TRBJ2-7	14
TGTGCCTGGAGTAAGGCAGCGCTGGAGTATGGCTACACCTTC	CAWSKAALEYGYTF	many	.	TRBV30	TRBJ1-2	14
TGTGCCAGCAGCCCAATGGACCTCGCTGAAGCTTTCTTT	CASSPMDLAEAFF	many	.	TRBV7-9	TRBJ1-1	13
TGTTCTACAGGCGCTTCACAAGTGGAAGCTTTCTTT	CSTGASQVEAFF	.	.	TRBV19	TRBJ1-1	12
TGTGCCAGCAGTTGGGGGATGCTAAACATTCAGTACTTC	CASSWGMLNIQYF	.	.	TRBV12-3/TRBV12-4	TRBJ2-4	13
TGTGCCAGCAGCTTAGGGGCAGGGACTAGCACAGATACGCAGTATTTT	CASSLGAGTSTDTQYF	many	.	TRBV11-2	TRBJ2-3	16
TGTGCCAGCAGTTATAGGCGGGACGGTCCCCACGAGCAGTACTTC	CASSYRRDGPHEQYF	.	.	TRBV12-3/TRBV12-4	TRBJ2-7	15
TGTGCCAGCAGCTTGACGGGAGATCCGAACTATGGCTACACCTTC	CASSLTGDPNYGYTF	many	.	TRBV5-5	TRBJ1-2	15